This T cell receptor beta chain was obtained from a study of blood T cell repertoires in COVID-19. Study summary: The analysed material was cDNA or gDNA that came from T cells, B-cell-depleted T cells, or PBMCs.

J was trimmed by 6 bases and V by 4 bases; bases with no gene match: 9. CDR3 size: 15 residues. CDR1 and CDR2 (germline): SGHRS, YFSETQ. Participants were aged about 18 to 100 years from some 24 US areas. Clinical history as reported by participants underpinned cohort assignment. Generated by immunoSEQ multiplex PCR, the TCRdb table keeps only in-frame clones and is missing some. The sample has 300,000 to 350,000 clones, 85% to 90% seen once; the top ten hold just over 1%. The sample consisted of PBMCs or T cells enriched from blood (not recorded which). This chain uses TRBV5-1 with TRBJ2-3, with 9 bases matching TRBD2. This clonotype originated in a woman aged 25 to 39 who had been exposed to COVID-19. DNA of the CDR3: TGCGCCAGCAGCCCCCTAGCGGGATCGGCGGATACGCAGTATTTT. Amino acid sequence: CASSPLAGSADTQYF.